A selection of T cell receptor beta chains follows, all from one sample in a study of identical twins. From the 5' RACE reads, TCRdb called clonotypes with MiXCR, one entry per CDR3 protein. The repertoire consists of 550,000 to 700,000 distinct CDR3 sequences, with around 9.6% occurring once and the leading ten covering more than 2.5%. The same sample was also used in a study of yellow fever vaccine responses in identical twins.

The sample was PBMCs. The receptors come from a woman between 18 and 29 years old in good health. Each CDR3 is given with its conserved first and last residue. The order of the fields is clone size, J gene, V gene, D gene, CDR3 DNA, CDR3 protein. A D gene is named only where the DNA matches it firmly. Clone size, where shown, is once, few, many, or a class for clones that have expanded.

few TRBJ2-1 TRBV2 TRBD1 TGCACAACTGGGACAGGGATTTACAATGAGCAGTTCTTC CTTGTGIYNEQFF
NA TRBJ2-7 TRBV6-2/TRBV6-3 NA TGTGCCAGCAGTCCCGTGACGAAGCCCTACGAGCAGTACTTC CASSPVTKPYEQYF
many TRBJ2-1 TRBV29-1 NA TGCAGCGTTCCTGCGCCAAGCTCCTACAATGAGCAGTTCTTC CSVPAPSSYNEQFF
NA TRBJ2-7 TRBV20-1 NA TGCAGTGCTATCTCCCCGGGCGAAGCCTACGAGCAGTACTTC CSAISPGEAYEQYF
many TRBJ2-3 TRBV6-4 NA TGTGCCAGCACCTCGAACGACTTAGCCACAGATACGCAGTATTTT CASTSNDLATDTQYF
few TRBJ2-3 TRBV3-1 TRBD2 TGTGCCAGCAGCCTCCGTAAGACTAGCGGGAGCACAGATACGCAGTATTTT CASSLRKTSGSTDTQYF
many TRBJ2-5 TRBV5-1 TRBD2 TGCGCCAGCAGCTTGGAACCGGGACTAGCGGGACGGACCCAGTACTTC CASSLEPGLAGRTQYF
many TRBJ2-7 TRBV6-2/TRBV6-3 NA TGTGCCAGCAGCCCCTCGAGGGAGCAGTACTTC CASSPSREQYF
few TRBJ2-7 TRBV6-2/TRBV6-3 TRBD1 TGTGCCAGCAGACGGGACAGGGTCATCGAGCAGTACTTC CASRRDRVIEQYF
many TRBJ1-6 TRBV25-1 NA TGTGCCAGCAGTGATGACTATTCACCCCTCCACTTT CASSDDYSPLHF
few TRBJ2-7 TRBV6-5 TRBD1 TGTGCCACCATGGACAGGGCCGAGCAGTACTTC CATMDRAEQYF
few TRBJ2-1 TRBV29-1 TRBD2 TGCAGCGGGGCCGGGACTAGCGGGGATCATGAGCAGTTCTTC CSGAGTSGDHEQFF
few TRBJ2-5 TRBV28 NA TGTGCCAGCAGTTTAGGGGTCCCGGAGACCCAGTACTTC CASSLGVPETQYF
NA TRBJ2-1 TRBV29-1 NA TGCAGCGTTGTGTATCGATACAATGAGCAGTTCTTC CSVVYRYNEQFF
few TRBJ2-3 TRBV20-1 NA TGCAGTGCTAGTACCCCAGCTTGGAGTAGCACAGATACGCAGTATTTT CSASTPAWSSTDTQYF
many TRBJ1-5 TRBV6-1 TRBD1 TGTGCCAGCAGCTCAGACAGGGGAGGCAATCAGCCCCAGCATTTT CASSSDRGGNQPQHF
NA TRBJ2-7 TRBV9 TRBD1 TGTGCCAGCAGCGTAGCTACGGGACAGGGGCTTAACGAGCAGTGCTTC CASSVATGQGLNEQCF
NA TRBJ1-1 TRBV28 NA TGTGCCAGCAGGTCGCCATTCACCCCTCACACTGAAGCTTTCTTT CASRSPFTPHTEAFF
few TRBJ2-2 TRBV15 TRBD1 TGTGCCACCAGCAGGTCCCGGGACAGGAGACCGAACACCGGGGAGCTGTTTTTT CATSRSRDRRPNTGELFF
many TRBJ2-1 TRBV9 NA TGTGCCAGCAGCCGTACTGGACCGACCAGTGAGCAGTTCTTC CASSRTGPTSEQFF
NA TRBJ2-2 TRBV10-3 NA TGTGCCATCACTGAAGGGGGCGGGGAGCTGTTTTTT CAITEGGGELFF
many TRBJ1-1 TRBV5-1 NA TGCGCCAGCAGCTCCACCCCGGCGGCAGTAGGATACACTGAAGCTTTCTTT CASSSTPAAVGYTEAFF
NA TRBJ2-2 TRBV24-1 NA TGTGCCACCAGTGATTTCAGCACCGGGGAGCTGTTTTTT CATSDFSTGELFF
many TRBJ2-5 TRBV27 TRBD1 TGTGCCAGCGGCCTGGTGGGACAGGTACAAGAGACCCAGTACTTC CASGLVGQVQETQYF
few TRBJ2-7 TRBV4-1 NA TGCGCCAGCAGCCCCACCCTCGAATACGAGCAGTACTTC CASSPTLEYEQYF
few TRBJ2-1 TRBV6-1 NA TGTGCCAGCAGTGAAGTTCAGAATAGCGTTGAGCAGTTCTTC CASSEVQNSVEQFF
NA TRBJ2-1 TRBV24-1 TRBD2 TGTGCCACCAGTGATTTGACTAGCGGGGGGTCGGATGAGCAGTTCTTC CATSDLTSGGSDEQFF
few TRBJ2-6 TRBV14 NA TGTGCCAGCAGCCCCAATAGGGTTGGGAGCTCTGGGGCCAACGTCCTGACTTTC CASSPNRVGSSGANVLTF
few TRBJ2-7 TRBV24-1 NA TGTGCCACCTGGTCTGTCTGTTCCTACGAGCAGTACTTC CATWSVCSYEQYF
few TRBJ1-1 TRBV29-1 NA TGCAGCGTCCTCTGGACAGACACGAACACTGAAGCTTTCTTT CSVLWTDTNTEAFF
many TRBJ2-2 TRBV29-1 TRBD1 TGCAGCACCAGACAGGGGGCCGGTTCCGGGGAGCTGTTTTTT CSTRQGAGSGELFF
NA TRBJ2-7 TRBV29-1 TRBD1 TGCAGCGTGTGGACAGGGGAAATTTACTACGAGCAGTACTTC CSVWTGEIYYEQYF
few TRBJ2-3 TRBV7-3 TRBD2 TGTGCCAGCAGCGCCCTAAAAGCGGGGGGTCTAGATACGCAGTATTTT CASSALKAGGLDTQYF
NA TRBJ2-7 TRBV20-1 TRBD1 TGCAGTGCTAGGATCGGGACAGAGAGTTCCTACGAGCAGTACTTC CSARIGTESSYEQYF
NA TRBJ1-5 TRBV20-1 NA TGCAGTGCTAGAGATCGGGGGGATGCCAATCAGCCCCAGCATTTT CSARDRGDANQPQHF
NA TRBJ2-7 TRBV7-3 NA TGTGCCAGCAGCTCTAGCAAGGGGTACGAGCAGTACTTC CASSSSKGYEQYF
few TRBJ2-5 TRBV12-3/TRBV12-4 TRBD2 TGTGCCAGCAGTCCCCCTAGCGGGGGTCGCGGGGAGACCCAGTACTTC CASSPPSGGRGETQYF
few TRBJ2-7 TRBV2 TRBD2 TGTGCCAGCAGCGCGGGACTAGCGGGACAGGGGCAGTACTTC CASSAGLAGQGQYF
few TRBJ2-7 TRBV6-5 NA TGTGCCAGCAGTTACTCCGGCGCCGGAGGCGAGCAGTACTTC CASSYSGAGGEQYF
few TRBJ1-5 TRBV6-5 TRBD1 TGTGCCAGCAGTTGGACAGGGGGCTACAATCAGCCCCAGCATTTT CASSWTGGYNQPQHF
NA TRBJ2-7 TRBV7-2 TRBD2 TGTGCCAGCAGCTTAGCCAATCTAGCGGGGGGGCACAACGAGCAGTACTTC CASSLANLAGGHNEQYF